The 6 T cell receptor beta chains in this list originate from one sample, sequenced in a study of beta chain features in type 1 diabetes. What was sequenced were expressed TCRB transcripts, since all of the isolated RNA had been reverse transcribed. Generated by immunoSEQ multiplex PCR, the TCRdb table keeps only in-frame clones and is missing some. The sample carries about 330,000 clones, about 11% recorded once. The sample comprised naive CD4+ T cells from blood. All receptors come from a woman aged 25 to 39 in good health.

This clone was detected only a few times. The V gene is TRBV14, the J gene TRBJ2-1; 8 bases are a match to TRBD2. Trimming cost V 2 bases and J 4 bases; bases outside gene matches: 4. Germline CDR1 reads SGHDN; CDR2 reads FVKESK. CDR3 size: 15 residues. This CDR3 is CASSQFSGTYNEQFF. As DNA, the CDR3 is TGTGCCAGCAGCCAATTTAGCGGGACATACAATGAGCAGTTCTTC.

The chain uses TRBV9 and TRBJ2-2, with 8 bases lining up with TRBD2. CDR3 length: 17 amino acids. The V gene end was trimmed by 5 bases and the J gene end by 1 base; junction bases not matched to a gene: 10. Germline CDR1 reads SGDLS; CDR2 reads YYNGEE. The CDR3 DNA follows: TGTGCCAGCAGGGGGACTGAGCGGGAGAGGAACACCGGGGAGCTGTTTTTT. It specifies CASRGTERERNTGELFF.

This clone was seen a few times. The chain combines TRBV6-5 with TRBJ2-1; 7 bases are shared with TRBD2. The CDR3 spans 15 residues. The junction had 7 bases not matched to a gene; V was cut back by 6 bases and J by 2 bases. Germline V lookup: CDR1 MNHEY, CDR2 SVGAGI. Here the CDR3 DNA reads TGTGCCAGCAGCCCTACTAGCGAGCCCTACAATGAGCAGTTCTTC. Translating gives CASSPTSEPYNEQFF.

The sample holds a few counts of this clone. The V and J genes are TRBV19 and TRBJ1-2; possible D gene TRBD1, 5 bases. The germline CDR1 and CDR2 sequences are LNHDA and SQIVND (reference sequence). CDR3 length: 12 amino acids. V lost 7 bases to trimming and J lost 5 bases, with 11 bases between them. In DNA form, the CDR3 reads TGTGCCAGTACTAGGGGCGCATATGGCTACACCTTC. Translating gives CASTRGAYGYTF.

In this sample, this clone turned up a few times. The chain is built from TRBV30 and TRBJ2-3; 7 nucleotides agree with TRBD2. Germline CDR1 and CDR2: GTSNPN and SVGIG (reference sequence). J was trimmed by 0 bases and V by 0 bases; bases with no gene match: 6. This CDR3 region has 16 residues. The CDR3 region has the DNA TGTGCCTGGAGTGTAGGACTAGTGTCTAGCACAGATACGCAGTATTTT. Encoded protein: CAWSVGLVSSTDTQYF. The variable domain in full, completed from reference TRBV30 and TRBJ2-3, reads SQTIHQWPATLVQPVGSPLSLECTVEGTSNPNLYWYRQAAGRGLQLLFYSVGIGQISSEVPQNLSASRPQDRQFILSSKKLLLSDSGFYLCAWSVGLVSSTDTQYFGPGTRLTVL.

The rearrangement links TRBV7-6 to TRBJ1-1, with D unclear. V lost 4 bases to trimming and J lost 5 bases, with 8 bases between them. This CDR3 contains 12 residues. Per the germline V gene, CDR1 is SGHVS and CDR2 is FNYEAQ. The CDR3 DNA follows: TGTGCCAGCAGCTCCCCTTTTACTGAAGCTTTCTTT. Translation: CASSSPFTEAFF.